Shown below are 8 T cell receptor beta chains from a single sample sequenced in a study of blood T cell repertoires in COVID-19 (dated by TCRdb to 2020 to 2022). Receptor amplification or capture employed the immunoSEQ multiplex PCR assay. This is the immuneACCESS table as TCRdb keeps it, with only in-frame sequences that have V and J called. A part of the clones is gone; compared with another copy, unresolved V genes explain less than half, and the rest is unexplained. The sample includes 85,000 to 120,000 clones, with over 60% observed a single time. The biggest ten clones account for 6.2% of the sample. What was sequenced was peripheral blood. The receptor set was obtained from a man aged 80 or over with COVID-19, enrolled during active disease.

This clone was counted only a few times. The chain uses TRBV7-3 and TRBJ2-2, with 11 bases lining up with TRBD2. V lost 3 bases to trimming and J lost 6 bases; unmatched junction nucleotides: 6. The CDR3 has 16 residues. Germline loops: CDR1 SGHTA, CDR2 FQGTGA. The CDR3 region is CASSFPLAGGPGELFF. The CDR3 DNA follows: TGTGCCAGCAGCTTCCCGCTAGCGGGAGGACCCGGGGAGCTGTTTTTT.

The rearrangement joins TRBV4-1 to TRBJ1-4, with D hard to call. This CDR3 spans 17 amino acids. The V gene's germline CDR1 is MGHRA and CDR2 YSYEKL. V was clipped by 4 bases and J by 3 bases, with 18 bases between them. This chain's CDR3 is CASSLFGRGSANEKLFF. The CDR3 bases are TGCGCCAGCAGCCTCTTCGGGCGGGGATCAGCTAATGAAAAACTGTTTTTT.

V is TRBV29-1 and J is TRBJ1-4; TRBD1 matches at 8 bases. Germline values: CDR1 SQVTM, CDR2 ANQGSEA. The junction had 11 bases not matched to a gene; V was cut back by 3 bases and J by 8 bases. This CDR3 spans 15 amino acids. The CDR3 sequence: CSVEAGQGSVEKLFF. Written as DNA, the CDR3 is TGCAGCGTTGAGGCAGGACAGGGCTCCGTCGAAAAACTGTTTTTT.

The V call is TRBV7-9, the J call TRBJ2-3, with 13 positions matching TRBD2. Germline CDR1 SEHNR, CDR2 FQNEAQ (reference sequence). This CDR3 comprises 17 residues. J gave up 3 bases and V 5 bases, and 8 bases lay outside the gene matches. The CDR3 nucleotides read TGTGCCAGCAGCCCCACTAGCGGGAGGGGTGGAACAGATACGCAGTATTTT. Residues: CASSPTSGRGGTDTQYF.

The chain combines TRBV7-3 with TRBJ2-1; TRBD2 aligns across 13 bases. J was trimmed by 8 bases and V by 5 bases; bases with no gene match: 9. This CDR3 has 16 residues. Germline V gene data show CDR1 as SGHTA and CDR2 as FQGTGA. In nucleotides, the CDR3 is TGTGCCAGCAGCCTTCCGACTAGCGGGAGGTCCCATGAGCAGTTCTTC. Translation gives CASSLPTSGRSHEQFF. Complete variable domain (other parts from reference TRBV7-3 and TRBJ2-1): GAGVSQTPSNKVTEKGKYVELRCDPISGHTALYWYRQSLGQGPEFLIYFQGTGAADDSGLPNDRFFAVRPEGSVSTLKIQRTERGDSAVYLCASSLPTSGRSHEQFFGPGTRLTVL.

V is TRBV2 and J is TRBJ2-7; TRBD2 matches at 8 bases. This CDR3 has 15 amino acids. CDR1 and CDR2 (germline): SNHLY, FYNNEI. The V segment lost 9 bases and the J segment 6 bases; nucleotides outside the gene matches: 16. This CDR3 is CASSGAGGSRSEQYF. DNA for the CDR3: TGTGCCAGTAGCGGGGCGGGGGGTAGTAGGAGCGAGCAGTACTTC.

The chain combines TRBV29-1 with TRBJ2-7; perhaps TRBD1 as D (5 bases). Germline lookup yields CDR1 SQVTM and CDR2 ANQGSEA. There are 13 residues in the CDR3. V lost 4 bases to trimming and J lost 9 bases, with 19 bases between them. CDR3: CSVAKMGLEGQYF. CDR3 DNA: TGCAGCGTTGCAAAGATGGGGCTAGAAGGGCAGTACTTC.

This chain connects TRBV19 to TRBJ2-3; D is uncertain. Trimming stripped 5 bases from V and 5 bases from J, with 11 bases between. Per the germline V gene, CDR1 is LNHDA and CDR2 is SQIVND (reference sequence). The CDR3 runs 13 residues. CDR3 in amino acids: CASSSTRGDTQYF. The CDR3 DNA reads TGTGCCAGTAGTTCCACCCGAGGAGATACGCAGTATTTT. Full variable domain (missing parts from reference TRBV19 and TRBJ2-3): DGGITQSPKYLFRKEGQNVTLSCEQNLNHDAMYWYRQDPGQGLRLIYYSQIVNDFQKGDIAEGYSVSREKKESFPLTVTSAQKNPTAFYLCASSSTRGDTQYFGPGTRLTVL.